The 21 T cell receptor beta chains listed next were all sequenced from one sample in a study of blood T cell repertoires in COVID-19. Profiled with immunoSEQ multiplex PCR; TCRdb holds only in-frame clones, not every one. This sample yields some 270,000 clones, of which roughly 88% are seen a single time; approximately 11% belongs to the top ten. The sequenced sample was peripheral blood. These receptors were obtained from a woman in her seventies with acute or convalescent COVID-19.

The DNA of the CDR3 is TGTGCCAGCAGCCCTGATTCGGGGGGCTCTGGAAACACCATATATTTT. It yields the protein CASSPDSGGSGNTIYF. The chain uses TRBV7-3 and TRBJ1-3; TRBD1 is a possible D gene (5 bases). Per germline, CDR1 SGHTA and CDR2 FQGTGA. Deletions cut 5 bases from V and 0 bases from J, with 14 bases between. The CDR3 contains 16 residues.

In its sample, this clone was seen once. V usage is TRBV12-3 or TRBV12-4 and J usage is TRBJ2-3; D perhaps matches TRBD2 (5 bases). V dropped 5 bases and J dropped 2 bases, with 8 bases sitting between them. The CDR3 sequence is 13 residues long. The CDR3 coding sequence is TGTGCCAGCAGTGAGACTATCACAGATACGCAGTATTTT. Translating it yields CASSETITDTQYF.

The CDR3 sequence is CAISSGTVTTGELFF. CDR3 in DNA: TGTGCCATCAGTTCCGGGACAGTAACCACCGGGGAGCTGTTTTTT. The V and J genes are TRBV10-3 and TRBJ2-2; 7 bases align to TRBD1. This CDR3 spans 15 amino acids. With V trimmed by 5 bases and J by 4 bases, 7 bases remained unmatched. Germline CDR1 ENHRY, CDR2 SYGVKD.

The genes are TRBV5-5 and TRBJ1-2, with no clear D. The V gene's germline CDR1 is SGHKS and CDR2 YYEKEE (reference sequence). Trimming pared 4 bases from V and 8 bases from J, leaving 24 bases between. The CDR3 sequence is 16 residues long. The CDR3 bases are TGTGCCAGCAGCAAGACAACGACCCTCGCGACCCAAGGCTACACCTTC. Its protein is CASSKTTTLATQGYTF.

The chain carries TRBV4-2 and TRBJ1-1; D not certain. The CDR3 contains 13 residues. Trimming removed 0 bases at V and 8 bases at J, with 10 bases between. Germline V gene lookup returns CDR1 LGHNA and CDR2 YNFKEQ. The chain's CDR3 is CASSQDPTGEAFF. DNA of the CDR3: TGTGCCAGCAGCCAAGATCCCACCGGGGAAGCTTTCTTT.

This chain joins TRBV9 and TRBJ2-1; 8 nucleotides agree with TRBD1. Trimming cost V 0 bases and J 2 bases; bases outside gene matches: 1. Germline V gene sequence: CDR1 SGDLS, CDR2 YYNGEE. The CDR3 extends over 15 amino acids. The CDR3 loop reads CASSVGTGPYNEQFF. The CDR3 DNA reads TGTGCCAGCAGCGTAGGGACAGGGCCCTACAATGAGCAGTTCTTC. The full variable domain, completed using reference TRBV9 and TRBJ2-1, is DSGVTQTPKHLITATGQRVTLRCSPRSGDLSVYWYQQSLDQGLQFLIQYYNGEERAKGNILERFSAQQFPDLHSELNLSSLELGDSALYFCASSVGTGPYNEQFFGPGTRLTVL.

The rearrangement joins TRBV20-1 to TRBJ1-1; 8 nucleotides line up with TRBD1. Germline V gene data show CDR1 as DFQATT and CDR2 as SNEGSKA (reference sequence). There are 11 residues in the CDR3. CDR3 sequence reads: CCQTGAIEAFF. CDR3 DNA: TGCTGTCAGACAGGGGCGATTGAAGCTTTCTTT.

The chain carries TRBV6-6 and TRBJ1-1, with TRBD1 as a possible D gene (5 bases). The V and J ends lost 6 bases and 0 bases respectively, with 11 bases between them. In germline, CDR1 is MNHNY, CDR2 SVGAGI (reference sequence). The CDR3 covers 14 residues. The CDR3 here is CASRRDSLNTEAFF. For the CDR3, the DNA is TGTGCCAGCAGAAGAGACAGCTTGAACACTGAAGCTTTCTTT.

V is TRBV11-1 and J is TRBJ2-7, with TRBD1 matching 10 bases. The CDR3 loop spans 14 amino acids. CDR1 is SGHAT, CDR2 FQDESV, per germline (reference sequence). Unmatched junction bases numbered 4, after V lost 4 bases and J lost 4 bases. CDR3 bases: TGTGCCAGCAGCTCCCGGGACAGGGGATACGAGCAGTACTTC. It is translated as CASSSRDRGYEQYF. The entire variable domain, with the rest obtained from reference TRBV11-1 and TRBJ2-7, is as follows: EAEVAQSPRYKITEKSQAVAFWCDPISGHATLYWYRQILGQGPELLVQFQDESVVDDSQLPKDRFSAERLKGVDSTLKIQPAELGDSAMYLCASSSRDRGYEQYFGPGTRLTVT.

This chain links TRBV5-1 with TRBJ2-2, with a possible D match to TRBD1 (6 bases). Germline CDR1 SGHRS, CDR2 YFSETQ. The CDR3 totals 14 residues. V was pared by 0 bases and J by 7 bases, with 10 bases between. CDR3 in amino acids: CASSLDRAGGELFF. Here the CDR3 DNA reads TGCGCCAGCAGCTTGGACAGGGCCGGCGGGGAGCTGTTTTTT. Together with reference TRBV5-1 and TRBJ2-2, the CDR3 gives the full variable domain: KAGVTQTPRYLIKTRGQQVTLSCSPISGHRSVSWYQQTPGQGLQFLFEYFSETQRNKGNFPGRFSGRQFSNSRSEMNVSTLELGDSALYLCASSLDRAGGELFFGEGSRLTVL.

This clone was seen once. The rearrangement uses TRBV20-1 and TRBJ2-1; D gene uncertain. The CDR3 loop spans 11 amino acids. CDR1 and CDR2 (germline): DFQATT, SNEGSKA (reference sequence). Trimming took 5 bases from V and 6 from J, leaving 8 bases between them. CDR3 bases: TGCAGTGCTGTTCGGAGCAATGAGCAGTTCTTC. Translation: CSAVRSNEQFF.

The rearrangement links TRBV5-4 to TRBJ2-2, with 7 nucleotides matching TRBD1. CDR3 size: 15 residues. Germline CDR1 SGHNT, CDR2 YYREEE (reference sequence). Germline trimming cut 4 bases from V and 2 bases from J; bases unmatched to any gene: 5. CDR3 coding DNA: TGTGCCAGCAGCCCAACAGGGGCCAACACCGGGGAGCTGTTTTTT. As protein: CASSPTGANTGELFF. The entire variable domain, with the rest obtained from reference TRBV5-4 and TRBJ2-2, is as follows: ETGVTQSPTHLIKTRGQQVTLRCSSQSGHNTVSWYQQALGQGPQFIFQYYREEENGRGNFPPRFSGLQFPNYSSELNVNALELDDSALYLCASSPTGANTGELFFGEGSRLTVL.

This clone has only a few counts. Other DNA variants within this sample encode the same CDR3. The chain links TRBV5-1 to TRBJ1-1; D remains ambiguous. The CDR3 runs to 13 residues. The germline CDR1 and CDR2 sequences are SGHRS and YFSETQ. Trimming stripped 2 bases from V and 1 base from J, with 6 bases between. The CDR3 loop is CASSLTRNTEAFF. The CDR3 DNA follows: TGCGCCAGCAGCTTAACTCGGAACACTGAAGCTTTCTTT.

The chain couples TRBV6-5 to TRBJ1-2, with no clear D. V shed 2 bases and J shed 7 bases, with 11 bases lying between them. The CDR3 contains 13 residues. Germline CDR1 MNHEY, CDR2 SVGAGI. Here the CDR3 reads CASSYNGYGGYTF. CDR3 in DNA: TGTGCCAGCAGTTACAACGGGTATGGTGGCTACACCTTC.

This clone was seen just once. The genes are TRBV7-8 and TRBJ1-5; maybe TRBD1 (6 bases). V was trimmed by 7 bases and J by 7 bases, leaving 14 bases between them. There are 13 residues in the CDR3. Germline loops: CDR1 SGHVS, CDR2 FQNEAQ. This CDR3 reads CASTLGRGQPQHF. CDR3 DNA sequence: TGTGCCAGCACTCTCGGGAGGGGGCAGCCCCAGCATTTT. Full variable domain (remainder filled in from reference TRBV7-8 and TRBJ1-5): GAGVSQSPRYKVAKRGQDVALRCDPISGHVSLFWYQQALGQGPEFLTYFQNEAQLDKSGLPSDRFFAERPEGSVSTLKIQRTQQEDSAVYLCASTLGRGQPQHFGDGTRLSIL.

The CDR3 DNA sequence: TGTGCCAGCAGCCAGTCCCTTCAAGAGACCCAGTACTTC. This translates into CASSQSLQETQYF. The chain is built from TRBV3-1 (or the pseudogene TRBV3-2) and TRBJ2-5; D is ambiguous. Germline-derived CDR1 and CDR2 are LGHDT and YNNKEL (reference sequence). The CDR3 runs to 13 residues. Trimming cost V 3 bases and J 2 bases, with 7 bases left between them.

V gene TRBV5-4 combines with J gene TRBJ2-5; 9 bases are a match to TRBD1. Germline CDR1 and CDR2: SGHNT and YYREEE (reference sequence). The CDR3 totals 14 residues. The V segment lost 0 bases and the J segment 5 bases; nucleotides outside the gene matches: 2. The CDR3 is CASSLAGTGETQYF. The CDR3 DNA is TGTGCCAGCAGCTTGGCCGGGACAGGGGAGACCCAGTACTTC.

This chain joins TRBV7-9 and TRBJ2-7; a weak D match, TRBD1 (5 bases). The germline V gene encodes CDR1 SEHNR and CDR2 FQNEAQ (reference sequence). V was clipped by 5 bases and J by 3 bases, with 20 bases between them. This CDR3 is 16 amino acids long. CDR3 in DNA: TGTGCCAGCAGCCCCACCGCGACAGTTCTCCTCTACGAGCAGTACTTC. Encoded protein: CASSPTATVLLYEQYF.

Written as DNA, the CDR3 is TGCGCCAGCAGCTTGGGGACAGGGGATCAGCCCCAGCATTTT. Amino acid sequence: CASSLGTGDQPQHF. V gene TRBV5-1 combines with J gene TRBJ1-5, with 9 bases lining up with TRBD1. In germline, CDR1 is SGHRS, CDR2 YFSETQ. The CDR3 runs to 14 residues. After removal of 0 bases from V and 5 bases from J, the junction contained 0 bases not matched to a gene.

This clone has a handful of counts. The rearrangement links TRBV19 to TRBJ2-5, with TRBD2 identical over 7 bases. Germline V lookup: CDR1 LNHDA, CDR2 SQIVND (reference sequence). CDR3 length: 17 residues. The trim removed 5 bases at V and 0 bases at J, leaving 12 bases unmatched. The CDR3 DNA reads as TGTGCCAGTAGTCCAGGAATGGGAGCGGGGCACCAAGAGACCCAGTACTTC. This gives the protein CASSPGMGAGHQETQYF.

The J gene is TRBJ1-1, the V gene TRBV7-9; unclear D gene. V gave up 1 base and J gave up 4 bases, with 10 bases separating them. The CDR3 loop spans 14 amino acids. The germline gives CDR1 SEHNR, CDR2 FQNEAQ (reference sequence). The CDR3 nucleotides read TGTGCCAGCAGCTTAGGCGCCACCCTCACTGAAGCTTTCTTT. It yields the protein CASSLGATLTEAFF.